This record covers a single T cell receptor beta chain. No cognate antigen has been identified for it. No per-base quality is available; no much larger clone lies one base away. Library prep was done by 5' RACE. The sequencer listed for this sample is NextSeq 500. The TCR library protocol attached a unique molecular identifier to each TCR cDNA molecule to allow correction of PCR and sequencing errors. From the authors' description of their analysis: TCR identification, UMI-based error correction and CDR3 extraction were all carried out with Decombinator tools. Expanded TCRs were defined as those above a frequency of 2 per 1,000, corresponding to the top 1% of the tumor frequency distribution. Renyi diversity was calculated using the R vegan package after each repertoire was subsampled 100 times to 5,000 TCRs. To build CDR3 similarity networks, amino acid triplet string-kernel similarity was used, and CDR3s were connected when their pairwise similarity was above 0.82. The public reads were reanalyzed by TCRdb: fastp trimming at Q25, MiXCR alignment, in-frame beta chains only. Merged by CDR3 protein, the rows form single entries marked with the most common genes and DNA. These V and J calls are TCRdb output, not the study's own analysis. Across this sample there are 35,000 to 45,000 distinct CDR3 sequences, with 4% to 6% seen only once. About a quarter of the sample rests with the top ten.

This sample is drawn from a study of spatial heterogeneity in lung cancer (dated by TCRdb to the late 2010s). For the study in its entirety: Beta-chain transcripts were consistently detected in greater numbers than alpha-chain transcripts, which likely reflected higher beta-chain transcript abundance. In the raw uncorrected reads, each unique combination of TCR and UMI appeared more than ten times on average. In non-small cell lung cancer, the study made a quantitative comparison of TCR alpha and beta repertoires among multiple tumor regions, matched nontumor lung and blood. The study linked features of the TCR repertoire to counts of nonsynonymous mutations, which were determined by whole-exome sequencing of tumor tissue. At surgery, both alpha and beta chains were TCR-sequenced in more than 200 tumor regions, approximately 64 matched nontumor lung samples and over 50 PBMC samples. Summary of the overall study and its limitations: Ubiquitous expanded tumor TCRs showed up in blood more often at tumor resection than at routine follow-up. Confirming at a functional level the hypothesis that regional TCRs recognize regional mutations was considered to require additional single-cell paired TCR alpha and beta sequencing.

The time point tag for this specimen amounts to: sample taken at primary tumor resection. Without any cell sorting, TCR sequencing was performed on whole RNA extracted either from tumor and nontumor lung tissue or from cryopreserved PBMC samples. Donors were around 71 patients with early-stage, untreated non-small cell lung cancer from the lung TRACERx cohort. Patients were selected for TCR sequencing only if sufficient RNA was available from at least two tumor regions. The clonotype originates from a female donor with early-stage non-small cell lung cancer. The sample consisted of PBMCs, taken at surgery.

The nucleotide sequence reads as follows: TGTGCCAGCAGCTTAGGGGTAGCAAGCACTGAAGCTTTCTTT. This gives the protein CASSLGVASTEAFF. The rearranged segments are TRBV7-2 and TRBJ1-1; no D segment can be confidently identified. Including the terminal cysteine and phenylalanine, the CDR3 comprises 14 residues. Only the CDR3 region is kept as DNA, spanning 42 bases read in frame from base 1. The germline V gene yields SGHTA for CDR1 and FQGNSA for CDR2. V gives up 1 base and J gives up 4 bases, and the segment between their germline ends measures 10 bases.